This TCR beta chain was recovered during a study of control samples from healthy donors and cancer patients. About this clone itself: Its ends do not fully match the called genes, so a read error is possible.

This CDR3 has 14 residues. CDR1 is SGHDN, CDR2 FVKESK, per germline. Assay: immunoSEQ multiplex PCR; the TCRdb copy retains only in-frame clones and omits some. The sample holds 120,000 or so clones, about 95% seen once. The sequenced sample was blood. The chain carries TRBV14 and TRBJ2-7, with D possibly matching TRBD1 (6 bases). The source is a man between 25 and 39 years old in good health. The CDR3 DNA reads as TGTGCCAGCAACCAACAGGGCCCCCTGTACGAGCAGTACTTC. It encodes CASNQQGPLYEQYF.